The 14 T cell receptor beta chains listed next were all sequenced from one sample in a study of cytomegalovirus exposure and HLA in healthy donors. PCR primers comprised 60 Vbeta and 13 Jbeta primers. Profiling relied on immunoSEQ multiplex PCR, and the TCRdb table lists in-frame clones only, not all of them. The sample consists of under 200,000 clones, around 75% of them appearing once. Sequenced material: PBMCs. The origin of the receptors is a woman in her twenties or thirties in good health and CMV-seronegative.

The gene calls are TRBV7-8 and TRBJ1-2, with D perhaps TRBD1 (5 bases). Germline V gene sequence: CDR1 SGHVS, CDR2 FQNEAQ. V dropped 0 bases and J dropped 8 bases, with 13 bases sitting between them. This CDR3 has 14 amino acids. CDR3 residues: CASSLAGALWGYTF. The CDR3 DNA follows: TGTGCCAGCAGCTTAGCAGGGGCCTTGTGGGGCTACACCTTC.

This clone was found once. This chain uses TRBV4-1 with TRBJ2-7; a possible D gene is TRBD2 (6 bases). Germline CDR1 MGHRA, CDR2 YSYEKL. The germline V and J ends were trimmed by 0 bases and 3 bases, with 12 bases remaining between them. This CDR3 spans 15 amino acids. The CDR3 region has the DNA TGCGCCAGCAGCCAAGAACGGGACTCCTTCTACGAGCAGTACTTC. Its translation: CASSQERDSFYEQYF.

The rearrangement joins TRBV18 to TRBJ2-7, with TRBD1 identical over 9 bases. Germline values: CDR1 KGHSH, CDR2 LQKENI. V shed 1 base, J shed 6 bases, and the junction held 10 bases outside the gene matches. CDR3 length: 16 amino acids. CDR3 loop: CASSPLGGTGGREQYF. In DNA form, the CDR3 reads TGTGCCAGCTCACCACTGGGTGGAACAGGGGGCCGCGAGCAGTACTTC. Using reference TRBV18 and TRBJ2-7 for the parts outside the CDR3, the full variable domain is NAGVMQNPRHLVRRRGQEARLRCSPMKGHSHVYWYRQLPEEGLKFMVYLQKENIIDESGMPKERFSAEFPKEGPSILRIQQVVRGDSAAYFCASSPLGGTGGREQYFGPGTRLTVT.

V is TRBV14 and J is TRBJ1-2; 7 bases line up with TRBD1. V lost 3 bases, J lost 4 bases, and 8 bases stayed unmatched. Germline V lookup: CDR1 SGHDN, CDR2 FVKESK. The CDR3 is 15 residues long. The CDR3 DNA sequence: TGTGCCAGCAGCCAGGCCGGGACAGTGATCTATGGCTACACCTTC. It encodes CASSQAGTVIYGYTF. Full variable domain (rest looked up from reference TRBV14 and TRBJ1-2): EAGVTQFPSHSVIEKGQTVTLRCDPISGHDNLYWYRRVMGKEIKFLLHFVKESKQDESGMPNNRFLAERTGGTYSTLKVQPAELEDSGVYFCASSQAGTVIYGYTFGSGTRLTVV.

This rearrangement joins TRBV4-1 to TRBJ1-3; TRBD1 matches at 7 bases. There are 18 residues in the CDR3. V lost 2 bases to trimming and J lost 0 bases; unmatched junction nucleotides: 10. CDR1 is MGHRA, CDR2 YSYEKL, per germline. CDR3 nucleotides: TGCGCCAGCAGCCAAAAAACCTCACAGGGGCCCTCTGGAAACACCATATATTTT. This codes for CASSQKTSQGPSGNTIYF.

The chain has TRBV9 and TRBJ2-3, with TRBD2 matching over 12 bases. This CDR3 is 17 amino acids long. V gave up 0 bases and J gave up 7 bases; unmatched junction bases: 9. Germline-derived CDR1 and CDR2 are SGDLS and YYNGEE. The CDR3 loop reads CASSVGASGGADHTQYF. The CDR3 nucleotides read TGTGCCAGCAGCGTAGGAGCTAGCGGGGGGGCCGATCATACGCAGTATTTT.

The chain links TRBV9 to TRBJ2-1, with 10 nucleotides matching TRBD2. After removal of 2 bases from V and 6 bases from J, the junction contained 2 bases not matched to a gene. Germline values: CDR1 SGDLS, CDR2 YYNGEE. This CDR3 spans 14 amino acids. The CDR3 DNA follows: TGTGCCAGCAGCGTCCTAGCGGGAGTCAATGAGCAGTTCTTC. Protein sequence: CASSVLAGVNEQFF. Looking up the rest from reference TRBV9 and TRBJ2-1 gives the full variable domain: DSGVTQTPKHLITATGQRVTLRCSPRSGDLSVYWYQQSLDQGLQFLIQYYNGEERAKGNILERFSAQQFPDLHSELNLSSLELGDSALYFCASSVLAGVNEQFFGPGTRLTVL.

This rearrangement joins TRBV4-2 to TRBJ2-3, with 9 positions matching TRBD2. CDR1 and CDR2 (germline): LGHNA, YNFKEQ. The V segment lost 4 bases and the J segment 0 bases; nucleotides outside the gene matches: 5. This CDR3 comprises 16 residues. The CDR3 region has the DNA TGTGCCAGCAGCCCCCGACTAGCGGAGAGCACAGATACGCAGTATTTT. It encodes CASSPRLAESTDTQYF.

This chain links TRBV7-2 with TRBJ2-7, with unresolved D. The V and J ends lost 5 bases and 0 bases respectively, with 5 bases between them. Germline loops: CDR1 SGHTA, CDR2 FQGNSA. The CDR3 contains 12 residues. CDR3 sequence: CASSRASYEQYF. In DNA form, the CDR3 reads TGTGCCAGCAGCCGCGCCTCCTACGAGCAGTACTTC. Full variable domain (rest looked up from reference TRBV7-2 and TRBJ2-7): GAGVSQSPSNKVTEKGKDVELRCDPISGHTALYWYRQSLGQGLEFLIYFQGNSAPDKSGLPSDRFSAERTGGSVSTLTIQRTQQEDSAVYLCASSRASYEQYFGPGTRLTVT.

The table lists this clone with a few counts. CDR3 in amino acids: CASSLGRQVINSYNEQFF. The CDR3 nucleotides read TGTGCCAGCAGTTTGGGGCGACAGGTGATAAACTCCTACAATGAGCAGTTCTTC. This rearrangement joins TRBV27 to TRBJ2-1; possible D gene TRBD1, 6 bases. Trimming took off 3 bases at V and 0 bases at J, with 18 bases between the two ends. There are 18 residues in the CDR3. The germline V gene encodes CDR1 MNHEY and CDR2 SMNVEV (reference sequence).

This chain uses TRBV28 with TRBJ1-4, with D maybe TRBD1 (5 bases). The CDR3 covers 16 residues. V was clipped by 5 bases and J by 1 base, with 14 bases between them. Germline loops: CDR1 MDHEN, CDR2 SYDVKM. The CDR3 DNA reads as TGTGCCAGCAGTGGCCGAATGGGGCGAACTAATGAAAAACTGTTTTTT. Translating it yields CASSGRMGRTNEKLFF.

V usage is TRBV29-1 and J usage is TRBJ2-2; 9 bases agree with TRBD2. CDR1 and CDR2 (germline): SQVTM, ANQGSEA. This CDR3 has 13 residues. With V trimmed by 6 bases and J by 2 bases, 1 base remained unmatched. CDR3 sequence: CSVLAGNTGELFF. In DNA form, the CDR3 reads TGCAGCGTGCTAGCGGGAAACACCGGGGAGCTGTTTTTT.

The rearrangement links TRBV4-3 to TRBJ2-5; a possible D gene is TRBD2 (6 bases). This CDR3 has 15 amino acids. The V gene lost 0 bases and the J gene lost 5 bases, with 13 bases spanning the gap. Per the germline V gene, CDR1 is LGHNA and CDR2 is YSLEER. The DNA of the CDR3 is TGCGCCAGCAGCCAAGATCTACTAGCTATGGAGACCCAGTACTTC. It yields the protein CASSQDLLAMETQYF.

The chain carries TRBV4-2 and TRBJ2-3; 8 bases fit TRBD2. Germline CDR1 is LGHNA and CDR2 is YNFKEQ. Unmatched junction bases numbered 5, after V lost 2 bases and J lost 4 bases. The CDR3 covers 15 residues. In nucleotides, the CDR3 is TGTGCCAGCAGCCAAAGCACTAGCGGACCAGATACGCAGTATTTT. It encodes CASSQSTSGPDTQYF.